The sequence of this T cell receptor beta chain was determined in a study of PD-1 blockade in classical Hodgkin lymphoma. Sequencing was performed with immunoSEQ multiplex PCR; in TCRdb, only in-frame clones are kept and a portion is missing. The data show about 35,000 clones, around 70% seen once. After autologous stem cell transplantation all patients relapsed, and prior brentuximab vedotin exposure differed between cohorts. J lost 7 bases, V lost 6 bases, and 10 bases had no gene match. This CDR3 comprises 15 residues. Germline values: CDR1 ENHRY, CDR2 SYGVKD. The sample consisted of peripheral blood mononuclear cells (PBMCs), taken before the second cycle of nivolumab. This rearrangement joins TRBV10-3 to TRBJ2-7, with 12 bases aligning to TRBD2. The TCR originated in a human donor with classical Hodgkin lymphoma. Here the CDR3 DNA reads TGTGCCATCAGAGATCTAGCGGGAGGGTCGGGTGAGCAGTACTTC. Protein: CAIRDLAGGSGEQYF.